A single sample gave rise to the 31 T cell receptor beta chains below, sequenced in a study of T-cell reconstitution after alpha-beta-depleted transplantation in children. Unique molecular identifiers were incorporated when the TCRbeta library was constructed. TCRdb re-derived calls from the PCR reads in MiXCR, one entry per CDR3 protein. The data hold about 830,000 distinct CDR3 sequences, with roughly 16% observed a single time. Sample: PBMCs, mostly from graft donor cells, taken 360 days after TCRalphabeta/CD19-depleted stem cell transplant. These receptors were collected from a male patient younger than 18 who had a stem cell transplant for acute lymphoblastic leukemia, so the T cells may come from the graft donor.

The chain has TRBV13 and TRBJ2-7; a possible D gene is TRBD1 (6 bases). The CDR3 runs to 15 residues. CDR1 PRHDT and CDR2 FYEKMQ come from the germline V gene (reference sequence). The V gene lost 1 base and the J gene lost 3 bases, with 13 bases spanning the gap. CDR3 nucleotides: TGTGCCAGCAGCTTAGTAGGGGACAAGGACTACGAGCAGTACTTC. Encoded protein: CASSLVGDKDYEQYF.

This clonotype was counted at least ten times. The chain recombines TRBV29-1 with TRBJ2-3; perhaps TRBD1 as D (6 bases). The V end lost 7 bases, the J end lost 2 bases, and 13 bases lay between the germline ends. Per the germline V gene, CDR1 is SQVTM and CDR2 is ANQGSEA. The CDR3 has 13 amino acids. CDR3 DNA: TGCAGCGCCGTAGGACAGTTCACAGATACGCAGTATTTT. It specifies CSAVGQFTDTQYF.

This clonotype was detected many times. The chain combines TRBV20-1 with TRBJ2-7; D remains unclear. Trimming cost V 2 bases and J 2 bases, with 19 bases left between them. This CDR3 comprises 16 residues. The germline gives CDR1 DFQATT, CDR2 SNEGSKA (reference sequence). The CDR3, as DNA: TGCAGTGCTAGACGCTGGGGAACCCAACGTCCCTACGAGCAGTACTTC. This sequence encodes CSARRWGTQRPYEQYF.

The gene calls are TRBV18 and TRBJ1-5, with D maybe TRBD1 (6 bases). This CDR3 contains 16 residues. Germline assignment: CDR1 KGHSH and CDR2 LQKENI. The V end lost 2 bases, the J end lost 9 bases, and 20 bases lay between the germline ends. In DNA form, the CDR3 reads TGTGCCAGCTCACCATCAGGGGCCGTTCCGGGTACGCCCCAGCATTTT. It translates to CASSPSGAVPGTPQHF.

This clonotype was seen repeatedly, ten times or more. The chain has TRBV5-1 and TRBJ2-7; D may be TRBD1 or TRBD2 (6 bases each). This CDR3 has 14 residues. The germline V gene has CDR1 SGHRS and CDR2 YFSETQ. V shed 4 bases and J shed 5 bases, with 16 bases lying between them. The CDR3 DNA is TGCGCCAGCAGCCATGGGGGGCTAGCAAACGAGCAGTACTTC. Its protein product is CASSHGGLANEQYF. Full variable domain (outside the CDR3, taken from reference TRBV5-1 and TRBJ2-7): KAGVTQTPRYLIKTRGQQVTLSCSPISGHRSVSWYQQTPGQGLQFLFEYFSETQRNKGNFPGRFSGRQFSNSRSEMNVSTLELGDSALYLCASSHGGLANEQYFGPGTRLTVT.

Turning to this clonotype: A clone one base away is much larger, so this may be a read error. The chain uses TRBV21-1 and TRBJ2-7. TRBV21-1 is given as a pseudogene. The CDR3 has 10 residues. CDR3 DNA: TGTGCCAGCACCGTCTACGAGCAGTACTTC. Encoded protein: CASTVYEQYF.

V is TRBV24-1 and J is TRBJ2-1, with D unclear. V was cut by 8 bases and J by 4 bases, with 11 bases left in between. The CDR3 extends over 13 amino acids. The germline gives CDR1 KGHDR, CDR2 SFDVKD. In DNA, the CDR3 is TGTGCCACCATGGGTAACCCATACAATGAGCAGTTCTTC. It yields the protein CATMGNPYNEQFF.

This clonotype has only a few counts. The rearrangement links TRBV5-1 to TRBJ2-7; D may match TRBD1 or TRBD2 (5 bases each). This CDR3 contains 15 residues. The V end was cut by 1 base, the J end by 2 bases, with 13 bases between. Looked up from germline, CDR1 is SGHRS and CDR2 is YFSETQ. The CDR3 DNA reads TGCGCCAGCAGCTTGCCCCGGGGCGATCCCTACGAGCAGTACTTC. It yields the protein CASSLPRGDPYEQYF.

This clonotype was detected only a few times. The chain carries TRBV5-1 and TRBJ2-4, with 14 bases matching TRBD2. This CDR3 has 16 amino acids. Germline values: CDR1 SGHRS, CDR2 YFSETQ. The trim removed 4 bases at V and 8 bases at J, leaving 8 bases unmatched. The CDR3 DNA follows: TGCGCCAGCAGCGGGGGACTAGCGGGAGTCGCGGACATTCAGTACTTC. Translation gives CASSGGLAGVADIQYF.

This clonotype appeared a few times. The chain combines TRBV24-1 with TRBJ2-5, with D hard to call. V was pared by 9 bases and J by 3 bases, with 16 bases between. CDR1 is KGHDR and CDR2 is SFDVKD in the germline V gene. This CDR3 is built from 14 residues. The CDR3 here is CATSEGAIEETQYF. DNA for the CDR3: TGTGCCACCTCAGAAGGCGCCATCGAAGAGACCCAGTACTTC.

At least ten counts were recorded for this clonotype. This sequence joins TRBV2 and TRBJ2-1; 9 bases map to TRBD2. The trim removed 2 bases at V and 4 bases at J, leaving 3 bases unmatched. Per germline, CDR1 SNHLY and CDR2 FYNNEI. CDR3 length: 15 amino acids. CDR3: CASSEWGLAYNEQFF. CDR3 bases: TGTGCCAGCAGTGAATGGGGACTAGCTTACAATGAGCAGTTCTTC.

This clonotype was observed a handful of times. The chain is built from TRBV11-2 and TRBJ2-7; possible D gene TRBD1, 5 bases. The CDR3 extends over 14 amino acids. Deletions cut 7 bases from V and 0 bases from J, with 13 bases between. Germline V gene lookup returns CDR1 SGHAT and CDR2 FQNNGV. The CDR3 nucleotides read TGTGCCAGCACCCTGACAGTTTACTCCTACGAGCAGTACTTC. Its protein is CASTLTVYSYEQYF.

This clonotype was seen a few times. The CDR3 DNA reads TGTGCCATCAGACTCCGGACTAGCGGGAGAGGTCCCCGCTACGAGCAGTACTTC. Its protein product is CAIRLRTSGRGPRYEQYF. The J gene is TRBJ2-7, the V gene TRBV10-3, with 13 nucleotides matching TRBD2. Germline CDR1 ENHRY, CDR2 SYGVKD. V lost 6 bases to trimming and J lost 3 bases; unmatched junction nucleotides: 14. The CDR3 is made up of 18 amino acids.

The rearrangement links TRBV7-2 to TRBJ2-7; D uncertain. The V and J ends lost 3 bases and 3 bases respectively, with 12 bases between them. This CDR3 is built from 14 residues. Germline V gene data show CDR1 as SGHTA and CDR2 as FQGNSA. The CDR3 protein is CASSLGSTGYEQYF. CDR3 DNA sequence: TGTGCCAGCAGCTTGGGCTCCACGGGCTACGAGCAGTACTTC.

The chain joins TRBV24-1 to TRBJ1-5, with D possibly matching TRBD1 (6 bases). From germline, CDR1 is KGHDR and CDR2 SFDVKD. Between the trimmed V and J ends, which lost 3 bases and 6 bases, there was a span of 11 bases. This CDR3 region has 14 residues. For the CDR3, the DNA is TGTGCCACCAGTGATCAGGGGAAAAGTCAGCCCCAGCATTTT. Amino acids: CATSDQGKSQPQHF.

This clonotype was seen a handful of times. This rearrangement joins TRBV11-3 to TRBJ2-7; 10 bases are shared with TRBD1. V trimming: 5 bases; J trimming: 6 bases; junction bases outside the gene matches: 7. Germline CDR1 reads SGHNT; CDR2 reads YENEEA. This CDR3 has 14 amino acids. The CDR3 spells CASSEPGQGSEQYF. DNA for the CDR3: TGTGCCAGCAGCGAACCGGGACAGGGGTCCGAGCAGTACTTC.

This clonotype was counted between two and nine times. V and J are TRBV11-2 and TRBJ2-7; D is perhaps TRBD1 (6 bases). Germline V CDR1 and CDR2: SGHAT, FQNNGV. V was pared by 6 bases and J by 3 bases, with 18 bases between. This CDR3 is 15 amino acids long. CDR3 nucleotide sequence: TGTGCCAGCAGACCCACAGGGCGCCCAATCTACGAGCAGTACTTC. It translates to CASRPTGRPIYEQYF.

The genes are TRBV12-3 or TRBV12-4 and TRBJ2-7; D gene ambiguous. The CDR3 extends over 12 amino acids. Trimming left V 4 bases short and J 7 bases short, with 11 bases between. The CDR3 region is CASSSGGREQYF. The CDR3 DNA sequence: TGTGCCAGCAGTTCCGGTGGAAGGGAGCAGTACTTC.

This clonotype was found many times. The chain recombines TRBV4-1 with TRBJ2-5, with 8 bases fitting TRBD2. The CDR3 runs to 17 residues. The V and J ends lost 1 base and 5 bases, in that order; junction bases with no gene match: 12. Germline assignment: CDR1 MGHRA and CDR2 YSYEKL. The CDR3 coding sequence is TGCGCCAGCAGCCAAGGGACTAGCTCCCAAACAATCGAGACCCAGTACTTC. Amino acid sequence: CASSQGTSSQTIETQYF.

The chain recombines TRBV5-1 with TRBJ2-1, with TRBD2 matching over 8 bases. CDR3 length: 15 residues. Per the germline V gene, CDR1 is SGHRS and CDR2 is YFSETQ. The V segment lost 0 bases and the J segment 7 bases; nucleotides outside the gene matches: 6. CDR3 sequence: CASSLALAGLNEQFF. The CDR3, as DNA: TGCGCCAGCAGCTTGGCGCTAGCGGGCCTTAATGAGCAGTTCTTC.

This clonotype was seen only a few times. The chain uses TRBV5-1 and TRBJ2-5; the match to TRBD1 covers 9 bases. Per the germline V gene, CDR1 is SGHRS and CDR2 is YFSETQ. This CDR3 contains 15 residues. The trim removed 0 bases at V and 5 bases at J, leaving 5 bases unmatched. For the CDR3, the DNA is TGCGCCAGCAGCTTGGCACAGGGGGCGCGGGAGACCCAGTACTTC. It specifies CASSLAQGARETQYF.

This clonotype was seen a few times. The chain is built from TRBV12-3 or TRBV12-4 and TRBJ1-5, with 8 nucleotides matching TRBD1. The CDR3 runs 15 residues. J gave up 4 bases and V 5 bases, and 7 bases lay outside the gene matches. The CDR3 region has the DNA TGTGCCAGCAGTCCCCAGGGGGCAGGAAATCAGCCCCAGCATTTT. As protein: CASSPQGAGNQPQHF.

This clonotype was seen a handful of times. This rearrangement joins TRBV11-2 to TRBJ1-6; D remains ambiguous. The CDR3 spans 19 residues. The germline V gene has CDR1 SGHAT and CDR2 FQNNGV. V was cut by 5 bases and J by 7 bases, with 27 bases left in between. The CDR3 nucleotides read TGTGCCAGCAGCCCGAAAGTGGTACAACTCCTGCTGGGCAATTCACCCCTCCACTTT. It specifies CASSPKVVQLLLGNSPLHF. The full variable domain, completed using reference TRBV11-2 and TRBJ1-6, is EAGVAQSPRYKIIEKRQSVAFWCNPISGHATLYWYQQILGQGPKLLIQFQNNGVVDDSQLPKDRFSAERLKGVDSTLKIQPAKLEDSAVYLCASSPKVVQLLLGNSPLHFGNGTRLTVT.

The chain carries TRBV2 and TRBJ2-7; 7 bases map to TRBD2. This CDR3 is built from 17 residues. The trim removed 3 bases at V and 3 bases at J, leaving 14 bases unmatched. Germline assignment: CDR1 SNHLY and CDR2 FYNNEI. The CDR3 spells CASSDPTSTHISYEQYF. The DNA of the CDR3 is TGTGCCAGCAGTGACCCGACTAGCACCCACATAAGCTACGAGCAGTACTTC.

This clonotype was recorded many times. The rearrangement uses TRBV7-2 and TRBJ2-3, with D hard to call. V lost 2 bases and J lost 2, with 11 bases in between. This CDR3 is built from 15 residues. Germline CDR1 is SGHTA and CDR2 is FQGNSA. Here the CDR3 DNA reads TGTGCCAGCAGCTTAATGGTGGTCAACACAGATACGCAGTATTTT. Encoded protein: CASSLMVVNTDTQYF.

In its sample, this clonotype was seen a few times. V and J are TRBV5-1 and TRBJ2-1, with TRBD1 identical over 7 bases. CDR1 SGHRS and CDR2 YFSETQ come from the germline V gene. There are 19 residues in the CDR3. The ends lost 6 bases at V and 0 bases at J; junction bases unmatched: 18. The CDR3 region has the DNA TGCGCCAGCAAGGTCACAGAGGACAGGCATAGTAGCTCCTACAATGAGCAGTTCTTC. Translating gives CASKVTEDRHSSSYNEQFF.

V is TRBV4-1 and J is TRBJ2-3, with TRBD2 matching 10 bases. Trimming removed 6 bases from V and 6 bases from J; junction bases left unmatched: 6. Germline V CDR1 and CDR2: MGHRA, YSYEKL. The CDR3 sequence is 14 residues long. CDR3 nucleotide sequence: TGCGCCAGCAGACTAGCGGGACTAGGGGATACGCAGTATTTT. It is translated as CASRLAGLGDTQYF.

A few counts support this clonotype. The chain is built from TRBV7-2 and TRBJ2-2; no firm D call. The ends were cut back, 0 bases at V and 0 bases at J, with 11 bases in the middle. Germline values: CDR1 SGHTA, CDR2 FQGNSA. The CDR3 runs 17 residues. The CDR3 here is CASSLAPPGSNTGELFF. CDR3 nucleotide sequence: TGTGCCAGCAGCTTAGCCCCTCCGGGTTCGAACACCGGGGAGCTGTTTTTT.

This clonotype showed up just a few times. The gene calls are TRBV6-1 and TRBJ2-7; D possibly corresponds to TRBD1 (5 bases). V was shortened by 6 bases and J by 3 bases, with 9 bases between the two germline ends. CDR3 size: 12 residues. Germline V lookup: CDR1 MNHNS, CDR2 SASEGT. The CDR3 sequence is CASRLTGYEQYF. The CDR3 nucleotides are TGTGCCAGCAGACTTACAGGCTACGAGCAGTACTTC.

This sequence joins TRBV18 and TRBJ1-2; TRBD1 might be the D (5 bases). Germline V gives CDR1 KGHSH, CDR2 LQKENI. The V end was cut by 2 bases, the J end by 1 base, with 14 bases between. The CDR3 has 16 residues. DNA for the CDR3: TGTGCCAGCTCACCAGGGGCGATAGTTATTAACTATGGCTACACCTTC. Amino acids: CASSPGAIVINYGYTF. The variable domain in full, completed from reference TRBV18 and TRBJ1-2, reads NAGVMQNPRHLVRRRGQEARLRCSPMKGHSHVYWYRQLPEEGLKFMVYLQKENIIDESGMPKERFSAEFPKEGPSILRIQQVVRGDSAAYFCASSPGAIVINYGYTFGSGTRLTVV.

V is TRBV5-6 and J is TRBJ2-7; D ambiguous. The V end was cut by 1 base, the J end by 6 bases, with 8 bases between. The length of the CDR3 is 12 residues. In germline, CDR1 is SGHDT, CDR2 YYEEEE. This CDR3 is CASSLLEAEQYF. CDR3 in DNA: TGTGCCAGCAGCTTGCTTGAGGCCGAGCAGTACTTC.